This TCR beta chain comes out of a study of OX40 agonist ivuxolimab in advanced cancers. Study-wide context: Dosing consisted of intravenous ivuxolimab at 0.01 to 10 mg/kg every 2 weeks.

Findings and limits, study-wide: The mean number of expanded clones was higher in CD8+ T cells than in CD4+. At 0.1 to 3.0 mg/kg and by week 6, CD4+ and CD8+ T cells in the blood had expanded clonally.

As for this clone: The antigen remains unidentified.

Unmatched junction bases numbered 4, after V lost 4 bases and J lost 4 bases. Germline V gene data show CDR1 as MNHEY and CDR2 as SMNVEV (reference sequence). The CDR3 is 14 amino acids. The assay was immunoSEQ multiplex PCR, and TCRdb's table has in-frame clones only and misses some. The table lists tens of thousands of clones, roughly 90% of them singletons. V and J are TRBV27 and TRBJ1-2; 9 nucleotides match TRBD1. The sequenced sample was CD4+ or CD8+ T cells sorted from blood, obtained in a trial of the OX40 agonist ivuxolimab. The source is an adult with an advanced solid tumor such as melanoma, head and neck, liver or kidney cancer. The CDR3, as DNA: TGTGCCAGCAGTTGGGGACAGGGAGGCTATGGCTACACCTTC. Amino acids: CASSWGQGGYGYTF.